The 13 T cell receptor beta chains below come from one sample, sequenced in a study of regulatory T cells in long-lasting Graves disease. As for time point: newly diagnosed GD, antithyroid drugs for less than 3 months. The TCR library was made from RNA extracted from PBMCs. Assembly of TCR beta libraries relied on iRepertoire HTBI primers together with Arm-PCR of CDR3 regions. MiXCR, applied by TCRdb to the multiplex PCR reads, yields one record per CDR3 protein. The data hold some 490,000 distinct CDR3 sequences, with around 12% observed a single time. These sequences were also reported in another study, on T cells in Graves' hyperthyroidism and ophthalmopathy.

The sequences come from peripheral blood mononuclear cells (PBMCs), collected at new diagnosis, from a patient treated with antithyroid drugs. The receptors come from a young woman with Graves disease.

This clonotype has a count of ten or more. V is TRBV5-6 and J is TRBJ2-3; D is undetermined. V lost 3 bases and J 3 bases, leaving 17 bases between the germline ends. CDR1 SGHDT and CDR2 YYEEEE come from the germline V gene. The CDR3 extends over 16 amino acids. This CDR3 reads CASSSLAVGMTDTQYF. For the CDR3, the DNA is TGTGCCAGCAGCTCGCTTGCAGTTGGAATGACAGATACGCAGTATTTT. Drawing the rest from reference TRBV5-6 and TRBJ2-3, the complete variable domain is DAGVTQSPTHLIKTRGQQVTLRCSPKSGHDTVSWYQQALGQGPQFIFQYYEEEERQRGNFPDRFSGHQFPNYSSELNVNALLLGDSALYLCASSSLAVGMTDTQYFGPGTRLTVL.

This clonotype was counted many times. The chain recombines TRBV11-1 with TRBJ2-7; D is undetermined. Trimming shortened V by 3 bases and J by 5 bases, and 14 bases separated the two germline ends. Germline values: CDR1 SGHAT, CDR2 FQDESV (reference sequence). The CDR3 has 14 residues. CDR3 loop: CASSFPRSDDEQYF. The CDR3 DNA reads TGTGCCAGCAGCTTCCCAAGGAGCGATGACGAGCAGTACTTC. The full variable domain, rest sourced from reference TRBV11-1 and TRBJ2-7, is EAEVAQSPRYKITEKSQAVAFWCDPISGHATLYWYRQILGQGPELLVQFQDESVVDDSQLPKDRFSAERLKGVDSTLKIQPAELGDSAMYLCASSFPRSDDEQYFGPGTRLTVT.

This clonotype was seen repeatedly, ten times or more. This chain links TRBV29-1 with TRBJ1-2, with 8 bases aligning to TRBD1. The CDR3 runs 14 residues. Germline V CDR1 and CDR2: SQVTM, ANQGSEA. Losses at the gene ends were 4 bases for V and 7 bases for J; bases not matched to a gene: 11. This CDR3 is CSVGAGGVFRGYTF. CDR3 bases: TGCAGCGTTGGGGCAGGGGGCGTATTTCGTGGCTACACCTTC.

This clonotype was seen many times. Here the CDR3 reads CASSYRGRRLQINEKLFF. In DNA, the CDR3 is TGTGCCAGCAGTTACAGGGGGAGAAGACTTCAGATTAATGAAAAACTGTTTTTT. This rearrangement joins TRBV27 to TRBJ1-4; 8 nucleotides line up with TRBD1. Germline CDR1 and CDR2: MNHEY and SMNVEV (reference sequence). With V trimmed by 4 bases and J by 4 bases, 14 bases remained unmatched. This CDR3 is built from 18 residues.

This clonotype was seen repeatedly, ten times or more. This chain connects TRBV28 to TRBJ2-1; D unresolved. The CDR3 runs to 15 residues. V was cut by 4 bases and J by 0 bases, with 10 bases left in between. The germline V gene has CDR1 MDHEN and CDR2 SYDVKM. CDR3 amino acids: CASSSTGDSYNEQFF. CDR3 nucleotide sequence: TGTGCCAGCAGTTCCACTGGGGACTCCTACAATGAGCAGTTCTTC.

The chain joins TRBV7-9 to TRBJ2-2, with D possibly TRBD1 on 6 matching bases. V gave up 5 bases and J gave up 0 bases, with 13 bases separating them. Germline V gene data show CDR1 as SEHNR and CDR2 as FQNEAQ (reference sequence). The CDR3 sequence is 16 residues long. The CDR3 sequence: CASSTLRGANTGELFF. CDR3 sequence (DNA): TGTGCCAGCAGCACACTCAGGGGCGCGAACACCGGGGAGCTGTTTTTT.

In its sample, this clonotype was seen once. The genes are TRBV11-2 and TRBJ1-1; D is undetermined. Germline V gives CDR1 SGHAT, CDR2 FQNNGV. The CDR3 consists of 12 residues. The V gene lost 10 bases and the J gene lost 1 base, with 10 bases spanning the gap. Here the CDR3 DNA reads TGTGCCAACTCGGATTGGAACACTGAAGCTTTCTTT. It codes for CANSDWNTEAFF.

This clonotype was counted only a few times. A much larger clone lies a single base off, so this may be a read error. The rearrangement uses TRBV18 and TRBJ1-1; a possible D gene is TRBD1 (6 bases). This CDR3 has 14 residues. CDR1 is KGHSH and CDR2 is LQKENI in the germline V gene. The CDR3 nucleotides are TGTGCCAGCTCACCTGGGGGCTCGAACACTGAAGCTTGCTTT. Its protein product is CASSPGGSNTEACF.

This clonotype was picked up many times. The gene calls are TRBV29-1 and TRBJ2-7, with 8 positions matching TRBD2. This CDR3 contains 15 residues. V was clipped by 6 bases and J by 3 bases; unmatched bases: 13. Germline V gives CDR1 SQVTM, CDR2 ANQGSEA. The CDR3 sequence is CSVEGQPGGVYEQYF. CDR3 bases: TGCAGCGTCGAGGGGCAGCCGGGGGGGGTCTACGAGCAGTACTTC.

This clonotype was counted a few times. DNA for the CDR3: TGTGCCAGTACCGCCCCCCCGGGCTATGGCTACACCTTC. Its translation: CASTAPPGYGYTF. The V gene is TRBV19, the J gene TRBJ1-2; D uncertain. Germline assignment: CDR1 LNHDA and CDR2 SQIVND (reference sequence). V was trimmed by 7 bases and J by 4 bases, leaving 13 bases between them. CDR3 length: 13 residues. The variable domain in full, with the rest retrieved from reference TRBV19 and TRBJ1-2, is DGGITQSPKYLFRKEGQNVTLSCEQNLNHDAMYWYRQDPGQGLRLIYYSQIVNDFQKGDIAEGYSVSREKKESFPLTVTSAQKNPTAFYLCASTAPPGYGYTFGSGTRLTVV.

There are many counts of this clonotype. CDR3 in amino acids: CASSPTSGSTDTQYF. The CDR3 DNA reads TGTGCCAGCAGCCCGACTAGCGGTTCTACAGATACGCAGTATTTT. V usage is TRBV3-1 and J usage is TRBJ2-3; 9 bases line up with TRBD2. Germline lookup yields CDR1 LGHDT and CDR2 YNNKEL (reference sequence). Unmatched junction bases numbered 5, after V lost 4 bases and J lost 3 bases. The CDR3 loop spans 15 amino acids.

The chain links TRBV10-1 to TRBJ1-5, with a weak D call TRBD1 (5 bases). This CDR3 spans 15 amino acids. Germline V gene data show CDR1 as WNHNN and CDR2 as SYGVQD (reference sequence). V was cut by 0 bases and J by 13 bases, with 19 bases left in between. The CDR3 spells CASSESSEYRDPQHF. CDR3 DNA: TGCGCCAGCAGTGAGTCATCGGAGTATCGGGACCCTCAGCATTTT.

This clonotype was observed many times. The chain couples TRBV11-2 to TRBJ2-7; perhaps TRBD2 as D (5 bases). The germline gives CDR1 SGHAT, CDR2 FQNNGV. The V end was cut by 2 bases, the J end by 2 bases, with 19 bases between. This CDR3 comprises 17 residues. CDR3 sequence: CASSLFWEPAIPYEQYF. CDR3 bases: TGTGCCAGCAGCTTATTTTGGGAGCCGGCGATCCCCTACGAGCAGTACTTC.